This TCR beta chain was found in a study of blood T cell repertoires in COVID-19. Study in general: T cells, B-cell-depleted T cells, or PBMCs supplied cDNA or gDNA.

In the authors' methods: By means of reference gene primer amplification, nucleated cell counts were estimated. Generated by immunoSEQ multiplex PCR, the TCRdb table keeps only in-frame clones and is missing some. V, J and clone size reflect that table, while D and trimming were determined from the DNA. The sample lists nearly 35,000 clones; around 85% were seen once. The germline V gene encodes CDR1 SGHTA and CDR2 FQGTGA. CDR3 length equals 15 residues. The germline V and J ends were trimmed by 5 bases and 4 bases, with 14 bases remaining between them. J is TRBJ1-4 and V is TRBV7-3; D is perhaps TRBD1 (6 bases). The TCR was taken from a human donor with acute or convalescent COVID-19. The donor label of this sample is uncertain. The sequenced sample was peripheral blood. CDR3 amino acids: CASSRSRDNNEKLFF. The DNA of the CDR3 is TGTGCCAGCAGCCGGTCCCGGGACAATAATGAAAAACTGTTTTTT.